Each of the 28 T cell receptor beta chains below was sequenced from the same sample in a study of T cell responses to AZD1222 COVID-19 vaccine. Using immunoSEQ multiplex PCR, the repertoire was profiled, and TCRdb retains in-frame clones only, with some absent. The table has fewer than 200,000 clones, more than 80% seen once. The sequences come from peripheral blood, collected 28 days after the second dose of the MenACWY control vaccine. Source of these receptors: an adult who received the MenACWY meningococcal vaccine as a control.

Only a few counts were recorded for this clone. The CDR3 loop reads CASSLAATDTQYF. The CDR3 nucleotides are TGTGCCAGTAGCCTCGCGGCAACAGATACGCAGTATTTT. V and J are TRBV19 and TRBJ2-3; D gene uncertain. Germline CDR1 LNHDA, CDR2 SQIVND (reference sequence). The V and J ends lost 6 bases and 3 bases respectively, with 10 bases between them. The CDR3 runs to 13 residues.

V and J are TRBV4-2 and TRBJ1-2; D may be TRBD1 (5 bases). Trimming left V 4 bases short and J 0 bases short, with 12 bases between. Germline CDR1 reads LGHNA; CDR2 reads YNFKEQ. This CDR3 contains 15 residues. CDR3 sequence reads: CASSPTGATNYGYTF. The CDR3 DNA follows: TGTGCCAGCAGCCCTACAGGCGCTACTAACTATGGCTACACCTTC.

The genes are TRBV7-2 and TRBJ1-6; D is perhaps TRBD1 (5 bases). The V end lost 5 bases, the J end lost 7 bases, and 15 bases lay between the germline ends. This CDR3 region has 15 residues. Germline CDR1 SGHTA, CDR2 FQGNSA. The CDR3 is CASSTRVVGNSPLHF. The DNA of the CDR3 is TGTGCCAGCAGCACCAGGGTGGTAGGGAATTCACCCCTCCACTTT.

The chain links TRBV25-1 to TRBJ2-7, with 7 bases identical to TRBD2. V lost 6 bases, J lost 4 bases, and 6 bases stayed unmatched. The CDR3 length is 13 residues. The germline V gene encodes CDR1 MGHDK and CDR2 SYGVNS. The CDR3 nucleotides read TGTGCCAGCAGCCGGGAGGCGAAGTACGAGCAGTACTTC. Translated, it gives CASSREAKYEQYF.

Here the CDR3 reads CASSDSEDQPQHF. CDR3 DNA: TGTGCCAGCAGTGACTCAGAGGATCAGCCCCAGCATTTT. The chain uses TRBV6-4 and TRBJ1-5, with D uncertain. CDR1 MRHNA and CDR2 SNTAGT come from the germline V gene. This CDR3 contains 13 residues. With 0 bases removed from V and 5 bases from J, the gap between germline ends came to 5 bases.

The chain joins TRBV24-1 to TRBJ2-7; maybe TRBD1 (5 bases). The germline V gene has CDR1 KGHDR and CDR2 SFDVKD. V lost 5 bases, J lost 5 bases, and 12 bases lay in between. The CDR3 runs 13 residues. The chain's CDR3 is CATSGNWGDEQYF. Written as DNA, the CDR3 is TGTGCCACCAGTGGAAATTGGGGCGACGAGCAGTACTTC.

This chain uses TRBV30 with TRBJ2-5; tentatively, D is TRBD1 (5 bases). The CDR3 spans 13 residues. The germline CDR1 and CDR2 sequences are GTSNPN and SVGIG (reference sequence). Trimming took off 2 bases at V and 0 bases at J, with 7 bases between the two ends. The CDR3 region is CAWSRQNQETQYF. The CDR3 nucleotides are TGTGCCTGGAGTCGACAGAACCAAGAGACCCAGTACTTC.

The CDR3 coding sequence is TGTGCCAGCAGACCCGGGACCCACTATGGCTACACCTTC. It specifies CASRPGTHYGYTF. The chain couples TRBV12-3 or TRBV12-4 to TRBJ1-2; tentatively, D is TRBD1 (5 bases). The CDR3 loop spans 13 amino acids. V was shortened by 6 bases and J by 3 bases, with 11 bases between the two germline ends.

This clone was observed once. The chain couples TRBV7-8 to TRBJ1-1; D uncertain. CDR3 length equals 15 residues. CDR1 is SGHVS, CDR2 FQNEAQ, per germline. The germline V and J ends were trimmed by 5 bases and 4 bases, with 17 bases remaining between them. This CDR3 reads CASSPGNWRTTEAFF. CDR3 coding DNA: TGTGCCAGCAGCCCCGGAAACTGGCGGACCACTGAAGCTTTCTTT.

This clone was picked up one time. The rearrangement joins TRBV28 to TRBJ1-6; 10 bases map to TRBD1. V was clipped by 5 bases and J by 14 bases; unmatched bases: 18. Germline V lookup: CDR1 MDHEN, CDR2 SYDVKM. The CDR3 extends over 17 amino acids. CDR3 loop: CASSLSGQGNLGGALHF. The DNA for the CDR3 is TGTGCCAGCAGTCTCTCGGGACAGGGGAACCTAGGGGGGGCCCTCCACTTT.

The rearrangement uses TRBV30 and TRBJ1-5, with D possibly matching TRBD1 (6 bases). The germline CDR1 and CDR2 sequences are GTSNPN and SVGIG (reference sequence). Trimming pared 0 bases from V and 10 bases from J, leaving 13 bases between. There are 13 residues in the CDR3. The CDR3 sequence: CAWSVPGGGPQHF. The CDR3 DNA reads TGTGCCTGGAGTGTACCGGGGGGGGGCCCCCAGCATTTT.

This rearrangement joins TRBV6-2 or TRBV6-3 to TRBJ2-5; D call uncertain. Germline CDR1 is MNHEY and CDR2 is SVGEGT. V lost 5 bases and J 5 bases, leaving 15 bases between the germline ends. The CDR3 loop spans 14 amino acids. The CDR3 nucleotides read TGTGCCAGCAGTCCCGTTACCCTTGGTGAGACCCAGTACTTC. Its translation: CASSPVTLGETQYF.

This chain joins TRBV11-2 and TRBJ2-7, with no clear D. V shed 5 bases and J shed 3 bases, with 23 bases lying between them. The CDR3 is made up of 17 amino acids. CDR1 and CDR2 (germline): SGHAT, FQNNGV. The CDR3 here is CASSPAARASGLYEQYF. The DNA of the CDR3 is TGTGCCAGCAGCCCGGCGGCTAGAGCTTCGGGTCTCTACGAGCAGTACTTC.

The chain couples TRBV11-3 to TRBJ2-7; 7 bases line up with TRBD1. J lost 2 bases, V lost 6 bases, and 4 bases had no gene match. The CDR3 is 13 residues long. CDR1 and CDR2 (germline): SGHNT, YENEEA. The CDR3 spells CASSPGQPYEQYF. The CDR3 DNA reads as TGTGCCAGCAGTCCGGGACAGCCCTACGAGCAGTACTTC.

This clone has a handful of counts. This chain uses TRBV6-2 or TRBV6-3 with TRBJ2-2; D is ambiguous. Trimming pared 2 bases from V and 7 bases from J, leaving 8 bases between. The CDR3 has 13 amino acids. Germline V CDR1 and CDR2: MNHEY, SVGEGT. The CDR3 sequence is CASSYPHSGELFF. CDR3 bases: TGTGCCAGCAGTTACCCCCATAGCGGGGAGCTGTTTTTT.

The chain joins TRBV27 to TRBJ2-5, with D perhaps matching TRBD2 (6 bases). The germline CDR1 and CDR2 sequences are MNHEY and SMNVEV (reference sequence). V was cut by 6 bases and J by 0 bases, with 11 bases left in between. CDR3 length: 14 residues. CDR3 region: CASRGDWNQETQYF. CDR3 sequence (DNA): TGTGCCAGCAGGGGGGACTGGAACCAAGAGACCCAGTACTTC.

The CDR3 DNA is TGTGCCAGCAGTGGAAGCAAGCTCGACGAGCAGTACTTC. Protein: CASSGSKLDEQYF. The gene calls are TRBV25-1 and TRBJ2-7; D gene uncertain. Looked up from germline, CDR1 is MGHDK and CDR2 is SYGVNS. This CDR3 region has 13 residues. Trimming left V 4 bases short and J 5 bases short, with 12 bases between.

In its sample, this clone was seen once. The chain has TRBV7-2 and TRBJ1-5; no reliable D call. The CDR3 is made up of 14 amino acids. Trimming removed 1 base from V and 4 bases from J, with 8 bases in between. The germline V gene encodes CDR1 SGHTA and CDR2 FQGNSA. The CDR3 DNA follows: TGTGCCAGCAGCTTAGTGGCTTCAAATCAGCCCCAGCATTTT. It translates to CASSLVASNQPQHF.

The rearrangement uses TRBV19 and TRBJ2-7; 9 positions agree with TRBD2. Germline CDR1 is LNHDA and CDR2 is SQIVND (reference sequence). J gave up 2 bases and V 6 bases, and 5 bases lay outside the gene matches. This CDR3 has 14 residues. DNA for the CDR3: TGTGCCAGTAGCTCGAGCGGGGGGCCCTACGAGCAGTACTTC. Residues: CASSSSGGPYEQYF.

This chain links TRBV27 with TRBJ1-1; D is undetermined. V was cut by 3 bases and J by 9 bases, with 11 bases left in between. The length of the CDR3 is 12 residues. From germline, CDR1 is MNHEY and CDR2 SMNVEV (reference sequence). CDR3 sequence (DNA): TGTGCCAGCAGTTTGGGGTTGGGGAAAGCTTTCTTT. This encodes CASSLGLGKAFF.

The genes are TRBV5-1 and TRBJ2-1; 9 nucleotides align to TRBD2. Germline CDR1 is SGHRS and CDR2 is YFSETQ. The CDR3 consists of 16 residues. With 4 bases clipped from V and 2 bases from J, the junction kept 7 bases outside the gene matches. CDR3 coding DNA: TGCGCCAGCAGCGATTTAAGACTAGCGGCCTACAATGAGCAGTTCTTC. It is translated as CASSDLRLAAYNEQFF.

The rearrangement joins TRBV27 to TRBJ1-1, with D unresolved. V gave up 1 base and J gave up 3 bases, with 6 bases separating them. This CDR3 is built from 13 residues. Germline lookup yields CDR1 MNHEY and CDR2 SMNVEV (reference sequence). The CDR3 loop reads CASSLWRDTEAFF. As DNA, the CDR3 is TGTGCCAGCAGTTTATGGAGGGACACTGAAGCTTTCTTT.

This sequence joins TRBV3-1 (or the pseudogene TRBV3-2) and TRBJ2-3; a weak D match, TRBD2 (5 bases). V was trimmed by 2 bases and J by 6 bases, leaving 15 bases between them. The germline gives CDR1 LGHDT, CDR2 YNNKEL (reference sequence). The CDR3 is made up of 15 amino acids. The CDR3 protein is CASSQLSTGSDTQYF. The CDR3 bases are TGTGCCAGCAGCCAACTCTCCACGGGATCCGATACGCAGTATTTT.

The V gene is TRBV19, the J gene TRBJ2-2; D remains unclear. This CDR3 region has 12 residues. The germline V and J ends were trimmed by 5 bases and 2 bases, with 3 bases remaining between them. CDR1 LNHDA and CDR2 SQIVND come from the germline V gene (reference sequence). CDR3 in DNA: TGTGCCAGTAGTCATAACACCGGGGAGCTGTTTTTT. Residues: CASSHNTGELFF.

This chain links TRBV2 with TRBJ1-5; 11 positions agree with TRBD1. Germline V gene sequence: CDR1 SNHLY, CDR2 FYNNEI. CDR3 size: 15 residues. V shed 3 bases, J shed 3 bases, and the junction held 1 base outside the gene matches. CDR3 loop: CASSEDRGLNQPQHF. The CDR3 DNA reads TGTGCCAGCAGTGAGGACAGGGGGCTCAATCAGCCCCAGCATTTT.

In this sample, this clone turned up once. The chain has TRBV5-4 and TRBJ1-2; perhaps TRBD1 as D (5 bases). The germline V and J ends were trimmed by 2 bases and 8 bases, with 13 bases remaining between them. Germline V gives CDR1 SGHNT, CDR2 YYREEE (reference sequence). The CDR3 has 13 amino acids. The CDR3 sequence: CASSFRNRRGYTF. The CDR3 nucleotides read TGTGCCAGCAGCTTTAGGAACAGGAGGGGCTACACCTTC.

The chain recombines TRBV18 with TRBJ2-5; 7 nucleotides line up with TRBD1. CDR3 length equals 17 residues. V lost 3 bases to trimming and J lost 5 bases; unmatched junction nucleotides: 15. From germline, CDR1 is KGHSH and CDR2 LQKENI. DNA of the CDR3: TGTGCCAGCTCACCCGTCCTAACAGGGGCAGAGAGGGAGACCCAGTACTTC. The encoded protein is CASSPVLTGAERETQYF. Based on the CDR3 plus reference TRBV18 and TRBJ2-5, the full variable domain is NAGVMQNPRHLVRRRGQEARLRCSPMKGHSHVYWYRQLPEEGLKFMVYLQKENIIDESGMPKERFSAEFPKEGPSILRIQQVVRGDSAAYFCASSPVLTGAERETQYFGPGTRLLVL.

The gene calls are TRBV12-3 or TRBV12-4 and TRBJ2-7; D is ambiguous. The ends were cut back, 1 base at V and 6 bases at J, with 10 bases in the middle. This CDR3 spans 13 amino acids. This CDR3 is CASSLEGSLEQYF. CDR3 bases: TGTGCCAGCAGTTTAGAGGGATCGCTCGAGCAGTACTTC.